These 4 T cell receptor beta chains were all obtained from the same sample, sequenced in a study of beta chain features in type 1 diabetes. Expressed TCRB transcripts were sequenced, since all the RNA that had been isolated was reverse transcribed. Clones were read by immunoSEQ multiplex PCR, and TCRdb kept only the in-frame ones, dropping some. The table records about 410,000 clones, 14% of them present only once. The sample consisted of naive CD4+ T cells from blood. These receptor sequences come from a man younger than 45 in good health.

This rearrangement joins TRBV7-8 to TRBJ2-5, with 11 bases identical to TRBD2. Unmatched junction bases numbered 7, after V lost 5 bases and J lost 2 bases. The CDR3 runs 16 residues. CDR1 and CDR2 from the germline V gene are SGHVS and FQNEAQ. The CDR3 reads CASSPRTSGRQETQYF. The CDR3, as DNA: TGTGCCAGCAGCCCCCGGACTAGCGGGCGTCAAGAGACCCAGTACTTC.

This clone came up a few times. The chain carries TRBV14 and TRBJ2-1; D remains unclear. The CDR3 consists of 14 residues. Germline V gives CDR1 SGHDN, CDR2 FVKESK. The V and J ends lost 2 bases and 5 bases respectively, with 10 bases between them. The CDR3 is CASSQSRVDNEQFF. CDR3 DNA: TGTGCCAGCAGCCAATCACGGGTAGACAATGAGCAGTTCTTC.

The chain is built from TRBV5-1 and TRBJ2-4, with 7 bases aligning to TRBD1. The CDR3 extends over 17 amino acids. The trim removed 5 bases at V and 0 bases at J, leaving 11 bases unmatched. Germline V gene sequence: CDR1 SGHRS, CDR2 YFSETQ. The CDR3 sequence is CASSYSGTALAKNIQYF. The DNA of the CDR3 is TGCGCCAGCAGTTACTCCGGGACAGCTCTAGCCAAAAACATTCAGTACTTC.

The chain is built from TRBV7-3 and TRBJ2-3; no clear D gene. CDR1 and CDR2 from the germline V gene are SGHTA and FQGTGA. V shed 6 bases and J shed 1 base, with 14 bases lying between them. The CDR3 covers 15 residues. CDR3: CASRARGSGTDTQYF. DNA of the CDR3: TGTGCCAGCAGGGCCCGTGGGTCTGGCACAGATACGCAGTATTTT. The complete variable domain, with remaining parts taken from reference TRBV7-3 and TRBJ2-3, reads GAGVSQTPSNKVTEKGKYVELRCDPISGHTALYWYRQSLGQGPEFLIYFQGTGAADDSGLPNDRFFAVRPEGSVSTLKIQRTERGDSAVYLCASRARGSGTDTQYFGPGTRLTVL.